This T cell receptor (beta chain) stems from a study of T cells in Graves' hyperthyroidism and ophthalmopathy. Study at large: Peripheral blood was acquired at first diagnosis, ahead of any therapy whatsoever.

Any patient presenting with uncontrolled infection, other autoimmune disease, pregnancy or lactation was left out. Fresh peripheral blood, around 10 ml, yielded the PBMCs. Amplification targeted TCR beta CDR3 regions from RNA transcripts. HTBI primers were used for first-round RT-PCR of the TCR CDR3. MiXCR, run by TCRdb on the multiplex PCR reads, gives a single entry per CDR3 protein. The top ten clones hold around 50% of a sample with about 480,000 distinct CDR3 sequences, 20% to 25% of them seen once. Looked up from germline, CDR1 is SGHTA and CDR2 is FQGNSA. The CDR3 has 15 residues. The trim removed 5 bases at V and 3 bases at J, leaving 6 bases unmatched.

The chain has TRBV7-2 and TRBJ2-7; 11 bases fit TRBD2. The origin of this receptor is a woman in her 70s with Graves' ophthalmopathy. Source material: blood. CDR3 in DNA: TGTGCCAGCAGCCTCACGACTAGCGGGAACTACGAGCAGTACTTC. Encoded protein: CASSLTTSGNYEQYF.